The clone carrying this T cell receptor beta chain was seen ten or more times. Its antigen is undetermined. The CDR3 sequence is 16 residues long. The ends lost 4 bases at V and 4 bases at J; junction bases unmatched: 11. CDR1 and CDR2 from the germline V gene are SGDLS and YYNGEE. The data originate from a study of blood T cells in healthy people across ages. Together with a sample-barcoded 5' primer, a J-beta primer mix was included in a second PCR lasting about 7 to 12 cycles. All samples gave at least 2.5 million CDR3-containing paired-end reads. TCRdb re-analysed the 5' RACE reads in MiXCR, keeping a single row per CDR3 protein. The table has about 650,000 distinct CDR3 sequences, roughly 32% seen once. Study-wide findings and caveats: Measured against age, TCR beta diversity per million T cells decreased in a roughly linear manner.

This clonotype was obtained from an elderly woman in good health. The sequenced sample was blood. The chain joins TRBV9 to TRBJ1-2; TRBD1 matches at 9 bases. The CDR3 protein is CASSSLGGTGSYGYTF. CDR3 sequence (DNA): TGTGCCAGCAGCTCTCTTGGAGGGACAGGGTCCTATGGCTACACCTTC.